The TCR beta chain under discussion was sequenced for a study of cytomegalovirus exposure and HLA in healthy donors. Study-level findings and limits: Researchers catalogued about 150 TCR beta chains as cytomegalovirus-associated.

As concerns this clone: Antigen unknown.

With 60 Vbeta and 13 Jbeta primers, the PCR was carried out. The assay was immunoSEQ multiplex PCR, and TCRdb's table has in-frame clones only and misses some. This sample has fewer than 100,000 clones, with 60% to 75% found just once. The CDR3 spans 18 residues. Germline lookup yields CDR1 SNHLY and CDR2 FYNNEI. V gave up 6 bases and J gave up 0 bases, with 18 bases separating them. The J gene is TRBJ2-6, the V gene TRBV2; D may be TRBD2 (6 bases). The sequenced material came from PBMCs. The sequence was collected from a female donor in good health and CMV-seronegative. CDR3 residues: CASRGGGGLNSGANVLTF. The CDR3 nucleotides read TGTGCCAGCAGGGGGGGTGGGGGACTGAACTCTGGGGCCAACGTCCTGACTTTC.